This paragraph reports one T cell receptor beta chain. Antigen: not known. These data are taken from a study of shared clonotypes between healthy human individuals. Findings and caveats of the study: Clonotypes that were shared across a handful of donors made up roughly 5% of naive CD4 clonotypes.

The method was immunoSEQ multiplex PCR; TCRdb's version includes in-frame clones alone and lacks a portion of them. The repertoire holds about 2 million clones, with 90% to 95% as singletons. The receptor was derived from a man younger than 35 in good health. Sequenced: naive CD4+ T cells sorted from blood. Stated subset: CD45RA+ positively selected.

CDR3 loop: CASSPGTGDNQPQHF. In DNA, the CDR3 is TGTGCCAGCTCACCCGGGACAGGGGACAATCAGCCCCAGCATTTT. The chain has TRBV18 and TRBJ1-5, with 10 bases fitting TRBD1. With V trimmed by 3 bases and J by 3 bases, 2 bases remained unmatched. This CDR3 is built from 15 residues. From germline, CDR1 is KGHSH and CDR2 LQKENI.